This TCR beta chain was profiled in a study of blood T cell repertoires in COVID-19 (TCRdb year 2020). With respect to the entire study: Samples from collaborators originated in the United States, Italy and Spain and spanned both the acute and convalescent phases of COVID-19. The repertoires were released in a freely available public database meant as a resource for research on the immune response to SARS-CoV-2. The samples were drawn from two sources: the first 160 participants of the ongoing ImmuneRACE study, and 950 to 1,500 subjects contributed by 6 global collaborators. HLA class I and class II types, where available, came from metadata supplied by the sample provider rather than from assay-based typing. The prospective study material was composed of cDNA or gDNA derived from T cells, B-cell-depleted T cells, or PBMCs. Nearly every sample came with metadata listing a de-identified subject ID, COVID-19 status, age in years and sex. Deeply sampled blood TCRbeta repertoires from subjects exposed to, actively infected with, or recovered from COVID-19 were included in the dataset. The investigation overall reported the following: How much clinical and demographic metadata was included differed by source and by participant, and the metadata was provided uncurated.

The immunoSEQ Assay, a bias-controlled multiplex PCR, was used to amplify TCRbeta CDR3 regions from genomic DNA. In the paper's pipeline: The number of nucleated cells in each sample was estimated by amplification of reference gene primers within the assay. To quantify the absolute abundance of each unique TCRbeta CDR3 rearrangement, sequence reads were collapsed and filtered. For each sample, productive Simpson clonality was calculated as the square root of Simpson's diversity index over productive rearrangements. The table comes from immuneACCESS by way of TCRdb, which keeps in-frame sequences with V and J called. Part of the clones is missing from these tables; in studies checked, under half for an unresolved V gene and the rest for unknown reasons. V, J and clone size are those of that table, while D and trimming were read from the DNA. The sample table records about 65,000 clones; around four fifths of these occur just once. Of the sample, more than 13% falls within the top ten clones.

Collaborating institutions collected whole blood in K2EDTA tubes following their own protocols. For TCRbeta analysis, collaborator samples were shipped as frozen whole blood, as isolated PBMCs, or as DNA extracted from either sample type. The V end gives up 5 bases and the J end 4 bases, leaving 4 bases in the junction not matched to a gene. Spanning cysteine to phenylalanine, the CDR3 consists of 15 amino acids. Left in the record is the CDR3 DNA by itself, 45 bases read in frame from the first base. CDR1 and CDR2, per the germline V gene, are SGHAT and FQNNGV. As to this clone: It has no known antigen specificity. No per-base quality is available; no much larger clone lies one base away.

The chain employs TRBV11-2 and TRBJ1-4, with 10 bases in between that match TRBD1. The sample comprised peripheral blood. The source of this sequence is an elderly man with acute or convalescent COVID-19. In nucleotide form, the sequence is TGTGCCAGCAGCCCCCGGGACAGGGGTAATGAAAAACTGTTTTTT. Its translation reads: CASSPRDRGNEKLFF. Reference TRBV11-2 and TRBJ1-4 genes cover what lies past the CDR3, so the full variable domain is EAGVAQSPRYKIIEKRQSVAFWCNPISGHATLYWYQQILGQGPKLLIQFQNNGVVDDSQLPKDRFSAERLKGVDSTLKIQPAKLEDSAVYLCASSPRDRGNEKLFFGSGTQLSVL.